Detailed here is one TCR beta chain. This entry belongs to a study of blood T cell repertoires in COVID-19. Study in general: Researchers got acute and convalescent COVID-19 samples from the United States, Italy and Spain. In each case, the material was cDNA or gDNA derived from T cells, B-cell-depleted T cells, or PBMCs.

CDR1 is SGHDT, CDR2 YYEEEE, per germline. This CDR3 spans 14 amino acids. V was clipped by 1 base and J by 4 bases, with 9 bases between them. Under the authors' procedure: Estimation of nucleated cell counts relied on the amplification of reference gene primers. Profiling relied on immunoSEQ multiplex PCR, and the TCRdb table lists in-frame clones only, not all of them. Clone size and V and J calls were adopted from that table, with D and trimming inferred from the DNA. In the table there are fewer than 500,000 clones, around 87% of which are singletons. The TCR originated in a young woman with acute COVID-19. This chain uses TRBV5-6 with TRBJ1-3; D is undetermined. Sequencing used PBMCs or T cells enriched from blood (not recorded which). The CDR3 DNA reads TGTGCCAGCAGCTTGCTGAGGCAGGGAAACACCATATATTTT. Translation: CASSLLRQGNTIYF. The whole variable domain, remainder taken from reference TRBV5-6 and TRBJ1-3, is DAGVTQSPTHLIKTRGQQVTLRCSPKSGHDTVSWYQQALGQGPQFIFQYYEEEERQRGNFPDRFSGHQFPNYSSELNVNALLLGDSALYLCASSLLRQGNTIYFGEGSWLTVV.